This paragraph covers one T cell receptor (beta chain) sequence. V was clipped by 3 bases and J by 1 base, with 17 bases between them. The CDR3 totals 17 residues. Germline V gives CDR1 LNHNV, CDR2 YYDKDF (reference sequence). Use of 60 Vbeta and 13 Jbeta primers characterized the PCR. TCRdb keeps only in-frame clones here, not all; method: immunoSEQ multiplex PCR. Of approximately 150,000 clones listed, about 68% are singletons. This specimen comes from a study of cytomegalovirus exposure and HLA in healthy donors. This chain links TRBV15 with TRBJ2-3; D is unclear. This TCR was recovered from a female donor in good health and CMV-seronegative. The sample was PBMCs. CDR3 in DNA: TGTGCCACCAGCAGCCCAGCCCAGGCCGTGGGCACAGATACGCAGTATTTT. It yields the protein CATSSPAQAVGTDTQYF.